This T cell receptor beta chain was identified in a study of beta chain features in type 1 diabetes. The study, taken as a whole, reports: Sequencing used cDNA, and cells with high TCR expression could therefore be over-represented. VDJ junctions from patients with type 1 diabetes contained fewer insertions and more deletions.

Sorting based on CD45RO/CCR7/CD25/CD127/CD95/CD27 separated CD4+ naive, central memory, regulatory and stem cell-like memory cells. CDR1 LGHNA and CDR2 YNFKEQ come from the germline V gene. The CDR3 is 16 amino acids. V was clipped by 4 bases and J by 0 bases, with 13 bases between them. Expressed TCRB transcripts were sequenced because the entire RNA isolate underwent reverse transcription. The data were produced by immunoSEQ multiplex PCR, yet TCRdb's version contains in-frame clones alone and is incomplete. The table records 200,000 to 250,000 clones, approximately 11% of them present only once. This clone has at least ten counts. Its antigen is unidentified.

The V gene is TRBV4-2, the J gene TRBJ2-1, with D perhaps TRBD2 (5 bases). The TCR comes from a man aged 18-30 years in good health. Source material: central memory CD4+ T cells from blood. DNA for the CDR3: TGTGCCAGCAGCCGCCAAGCGGAGAGCTCCTACAATGAGCAGTTCTTC. Amino acids: CASSRQAESSYNEQFF.